Sequencing of this TCR beta chain was carried out in a study of cytomegalovirus exposure and HLA in healthy donors (TCRdb year 2017). Describing the broader study: According to an earlier analysis of a few hundred of the donors, about 190 million T cells yielded some 110 million unique TCR beta sequences and 276 Gb of sequence data. The study was designed to test whether signatures of past pathogen exposure could be identified by cataloging public T cell receptors. Alongside the repertoire data, information on donor age, sex, ethnicity and CMV serostatus was compiled. Because of strong linkage in the cohort, four or five DR-DQ haplotypes were treated as single units for association and clustering. Rather than using new phenotypic data, the later analysis identified candidate immune exposures from TCR beta sequences and from how often those sequences occurred across donors. Typing coverage varied by locus: about 629-630 donors for A, B, C, DRB1 and DQB1; 522 for DQA1; over 600 for DPA1; under 490 for DPB1. HLA typing included class I and class II loci at four-digit resolution. To study patterns of TCR occurrence, a later analysis re-analyzed previously published TCR beta repertoires from 500 to 850 donors and added high-resolution HLA genotyping. Every discovery cohort repertoire had been produced on one sequencing platform. An early release covering approximately 600 HLA-typed donors comprised about 320 gigabases of sequencing data and some 79 million unique TCR sequences. Among 398 genotyped donors of the cohort, an average of approximately 220,000 unique TCR beta nucleotide sequences was sequenced per donor, of which about 19% were non-productive. In a later genetic analysis, genome-wide SNP genotypes for about three fifths of the roughly 670 donors were used, and that subset was treated as a discovery cohort. Along with the approximately 620-subject first cohort, a separate validation cohort of over a hundred different subjects was used. Among the roughly 380 genotyped donors, 75% to 90% belonged to the genetic ancestry cluster associated with self-reported Caucasian donors. The study combined high-throughput TCR immunosequencing, statistical association of individual TCRs with disease status, and machine learning to predict cytomegalovirus infection status. The study used immunosequencing to profile the T cell repertoires of around 600 subjects and linked those repertoires to cytomegalovirus serostatus. In an earlier analysis of roughly 580 of the donors, high-throughput TCR beta sequencing was used to judge whether each TCR beta V gene segment behaved as functional or pseudogenic.

This clone was recorded a few times. Its specific antigen is unknown. Base qualities are not at hand, and no much larger clone is one base apart. The cohort consisted of 600 to 700 healthy bone marrow donors. All cohort members were sampled while nominally healthy, although unrecorded immune exposures were likely present. The donor was CMV seronegative and was included in the group of around 320 seronegative cohort members. Each donor provided a peripheral blood sample, and peripheral blood mononuclear cells were used for TCR beta sequencing. Genomic DNA was extracted from the blood cell samples with the Qiagen DNeasy Blood Extraction Kit. The investigation overall reported the following: Most CMV-associated TCR beta chains appeared to be HLA-restricted in a later analysis, and the HLA associations seemed to be driven largely by CMV exposure. Assigning TCR associations to individual alleles was difficult when HLA alleles, especially DR and DQ, strongly co-occurred. In a later analysis, several top co-occurrence clusters were reported to appear linked to parvovirus B19, influenza, CMV and Epstein-Barr virus. Correlated functional status among segregating V segments might reflect linkage disequilibrium, but an unknown experimental factor could not be ruled out. In this cohort, only TCR beta chains were sequenced, and detectable features were limited by the absence of alpha or paired-chain data. Broadly in line with IMGT annotations, most TCR beta V segments showed up in productive rearrangements about 87% or about 30% of the time in an earlier analysis of approximately 640 of the donors. It was suggested by the authors that the approach could potentially be generalized to other disease states and immunological phenotypes. While some public TCRs were present in many individuals, most TCR sequences turned up only very rarely across donors. Because counts were too low, seventeen rarely observed V segments, including chromosome 9 orphons, were excluded from the earlier analysis of roughly 580 of the donors. In a later genetic analysis, fewer N-insertions in productive TCRs were reported among donors in an Asian-associated ancestry cluster than the approximately 630-donor mean. V-gene and J-gene trimming of TCR beta chains was associated with a missense DCLRE1C variant in a later genetic analysis, and the association was replicated in an independent cohort. Presence/absence analyses assumed roughly uniform sequencing depth across donors, an assumption that may not hold. Compared with equally common non-associated chains, HLA-associated TCR beta chains in a later analysis were more clonally expanded and had lower generation probabilities. For the cohort, immune exposure information was limited to CMV serostatus. Specific HLA alleles were associated with 15,000 to 20,000 TCR beta sequences at a false discovery rate of 0.05 in a later analysis. A total of roughly 160 TCR beta chains were listed by the study as associated with cytomegalovirus. The classifier was reported to diagnose cytomegalovirus status with high specificity and sensitivity in both the original and validation cohorts. Because HLA typing was missing for some donors at each locus, association tests included only the typed subset. In a later analysis, the rate of TCR association differed among HLA loci, with DRB1 alleles having the most associated TCRs and HLA-C alleles having the fewest. Some IMGT-functional V segments, including TRBV6-2 and TRBV6-3, could not be distinguished by the 87-base-pair reads and were therefore excluded. A further reported finding was that TCR beta sequences accurately predicted the HLA-A and HLA-B alleles for most subjects in the first cohort. The sequencing pipeline was judged likely to have produced a cluster of highly shared sequence variants as a technical artifact. In vitro tests confirmed that a few of the cytomegalovirus-associated TCR beta chains recognize cytomegalovirus antigens.

The CDR3 numbers 14 residues from cysteine through phenylalanine. Solely the CDR3 DNA is kept, with 42 bases framed from the first base. In the germline V gene, CDR1 corresponds to MGHRA and CDR2 to YSYEKL. Trimming removed 4 bases from V and 3 bases from J; the gene matches leave 5 bases unexplained. Library prep was done by the immunoSEQ multiplex PCR assay. The multiplex PCR relied on a mix of 60 forward primers for TCR Vbeta segments and 13 reverse primers for TCR Jbeta segments. A multiplex PCR assay on genomic DNA amplified the CDR3 region of rearranged TCR beta genes. On the Illumina HiSeq System, the amplified TCR beta libraries were sequenced as 87-base-pair reads. In the authors' own workflow: A later analysis tallied about 77 million unique TCR beta chains across the 660 or so repertoires, and approximately 12 million of those chains were shared by two or more donors. A nearest-neighbor algorithm error-corrected the raw reads and collapsed the reads into unique sequences, merging closely related sequences to remove PCR and sequencing errors. V, D and J gene segments were assigned by aligning CDR3 sequences to IMGT reference sequences. For a sequence to be retained, a match of at least six nucleotides was required to both a V gene segment and a J gene segment. A rearrangement counted as productive if the CDR3 had no stop codons and remained in frame with V and J, and every other rearrangement counted as non-productive. CDR3 was defined according to IMGT convention as the region running from the second conserved V-encoded cysteine to the conserved J-encoded phenylalanine. In an earlier analysis of some 550 of the donors, sequences lacking an unambiguous match to a single V gene segment were excluded. An earlier analysis of some 610 of the donors called V segments functional above 56.7% productive rearrangements and segregating when the between-donor standard deviation exceeded 5%. A statistical classification framework was built to diagnose cytomegalovirus status from the catalog of TCR beta chain sequences. V and J gene assignment, in a later analysis, came from comparing TCR nucleotide sequences with IMGT/GENE-DB human TR gene sequences. A later analysis assigned CDR3 sequences and most-parsimonious VDJ recombination scenarios with the TCRdist pipeline. A later analysis defined each TCR beta chain by its CDR3 amino acid sequence plus V-gene family, and excluded reads lacking a unique V-gene family. A later analysis removed over 500 highly shared, low-generation-probability nucleotide sequences to deal with suspected cross-contamination and a sequencing artifact. In a later analysis, a clonal expansion index was calculated for each public chain from normalized within-repertoire ranks of inferred template counts. In a later analysis, generation probabilities were computed with a VDJ recombination model fitted to out-of-frame rearrangements, and the resulting probabilities were checked against IGoR. In a later analysis, hypergeometric tests were used to score TCR-TCR, TCR-HLA and TCR-CMV co-occurrence, with a repertoire-size bias correction applied to TCR pairs. In a later analysis, false discovery rates were estimated by permuting HLA or CMV assignments 20 times. In a later analysis, co-occurring TCRs were grouped using DBSCAN, and TCRdist sequence similarity was added for clustering within HLA-allele-positive subsets. Repertoires with fewer than 30,000 or more than 120,000 public chains, plus five repertoires with anomalous nucleotide sharing, were excluded from co-occurrence clustering. The source is immuneACCESS, and TCRdb retained only in-frame sequences with V and J called. Part of the clones is not carried over; for the studies checked, unresolved V genes explain less than half of this, and the remainder is unexplained. From that table come the V and J calls and clone size; the DNA was used to work out D and trimming. Across this sample there are about 140,000 clones, with approximately 73% seen only once. Over 1% of the sample rests with the top ten.

The sample was PBMCs. This receptor chain uses TRBV4-1 and TRBJ2-7; TRBD1 aligns with 8 central bases. This TCR was recovered from a woman in her thirties or forties in good health and CMV-seronegative. The encoded CDR3 is CASSRGQGNYEQYF. The sequenced DNA is TGCGCCAGCAGCCGCGGACAGGGAAACTACGAGCAGTACTTC.